One sample yielded the 31 T cell receptor beta chains listed below, sequenced in a study of control samples from healthy donors and cancer patients. Sequencing was performed with immunoSEQ multiplex PCR; in TCRdb, only in-frame clones are kept and a portion is missing. In the table there are about 120,000 clones, 70% to 90% of which are singletons. Sequenced sample: blood. The receptors derive from a woman between 70 and 85 years old in good health.

The genes are TRBV24-1 and TRBJ2-1, with 9 bases matching TRBD1. Germline V gene data show CDR1 as KGHDR and CDR2 as SFDVKD. CDR3 size: 17 residues. V lost 4 bases, J lost 1 base, and 7 bases stayed unmatched. The CDR3 sequence: CATSDGQGRGSYNEQFF. CDR3 sequence (DNA): TGTGCCACCAGTGACGGACAGGGGAGGGGATCCTACAATGAGCAGTTCTTC.

Only one count was recorded for this clone. The V gene is TRBV5-1, the J gene TRBJ2-7; tentatively, D is TRBD1 or TRBD2 (6 bases each). CDR3 length equals 16 residues. V was shortened by 3 bases and J by 1 base, with 17 bases between the two germline ends. Per the germline V gene, CDR1 is SGHRS and CDR2 is YFSETQ. The CDR3 sequence: CASSYQGGKPSYEQYF. CDR3 DNA sequence: TGCGCCAGCAGCTACCAAGGGGGGAAGCCTTCCTACGAGCAGTACTTC.

The genes are TRBV3-1 (or the pseudogene TRBV3-2) and TRBJ1-4; D not resolved. Germline CDR1 LGHDT, CDR2 YNNKEL (reference sequence). V was clipped by 4 bases and J by 7 bases, with 13 bases between them. This CDR3 is built from 14 residues. The CDR3 coding sequence is TGTGCCAGCAGCCGACCTGGGCAGGCTGAAAAACTGTTTTTT. Translating gives CASSRPGQAEKLFF.

As for this clone: At one end the junction does not follow the germline gene, possibly because of a read error. V and J are TRBV7-2 and TRBJ1-6, with D perhaps TRBD1 (6 bases). The CDR3 is 12 residues long. CDR1 and CDR2 (germline): SGHTA, FQGNSA. The CDR3 DNA follows: TGTGCCAGCAACTTAATGGGGGCGCCCCTCCACTTT. This codes for CASNLMGAPLHF.

The chain combines TRBV13 with TRBJ2-7; 10 positions match TRBD2. This CDR3 is 15 amino acids long. Germline V gives CDR1 PRHDT, CDR2 FYEKMQ (reference sequence). V was pared by 5 bases and J by 4 bases, with 8 bases of the junction left unmatched. CDR3 nucleotide sequence: TGTGCCAGCAGCCTCCAGCGGGGGGGAAGGTACGAGCAGTACTTC. Translation gives CASSLQRGGRYEQYF.

The V and J genes are TRBV2 and TRBJ1-2; D gene ambiguous. The CDR3 contains 13 residues. Germline loops: CDR1 SNHLY, CDR2 FYNNEI. The V and J ends lost 7 bases and 1 base respectively, with 10 bases between them. The CDR3 reads CASNGRNNYGYTF. The CDR3 DNA follows: TGTGCCAGCAATGGACGGAATAACTATGGCTACACCTTC.

The chain carries TRBV29-1 and TRBJ1-4, with TRBD1 identical over 8 bases. The CDR3 spans 13 residues. Germline assignment: CDR1 SQVTM and CDR2 ANQGSEA. The ends lost 7 bases at V and 7 bases at J; junction bases unmatched: 8. CDR3 nucleotides: TGCAGCGGGGGGGCAGGGGGCATTGAAAAACTGTTTTTT. Protein: CSGGAGGIEKLFF.

This clone was found a few times. The same CDR3 is also encoded by other DNA sequences in this sample. Here the CDR3 reads CASSETGGSGYTF. The CDR3 DNA sequence: TGTGCCAGCAGTGAAACAGGGGGCAGTGGCTACACCTTC. The chain links TRBV6-1 to TRBJ1-2, with 9 nucleotides matching TRBD1. The junction had 2 bases not matched to a gene; V was cut back by 2 bases and J by 7 bases. This CDR3 region has 13 residues. Germline V CDR1 and CDR2: MNHNS, SASEGT.

V and J are TRBV3-1 (or the pseudogene TRBV3-2) and TRBJ1-3; D might be TRBD1 (6 bases). The CDR3 runs to 16 residues. V was cut by 2 bases and J by 0 bases, with 11 bases left in between. CDR1 LGHDT and CDR2 YNNKEL come from the germline V gene (reference sequence). The CDR3 is CASSQPDRLSGNTIYF. The CDR3 nucleotides read TGTGCCAGCAGCCAACCGGACAGACTCTCTGGAAACACCATATATTTT.

The J gene is TRBJ2-1, the V gene TRBV9; D gene unclear. The germline V and J ends were trimmed by 0 bases and 8 bases, with 12 bases remaining between them. CDR1 is SGDLS and CDR2 is YYNGEE in the germline V gene. There are 14 residues in the CDR3. The CDR3 DNA is TGTGCCAGCAGCGTAGGGCCCCTGTCCGATGAGCAGTTCTTC. Translating gives CASSVGPLSDEQFF.

Only a few counts were recorded for this clone. The chain couples TRBV19 to TRBJ1-1; 9 bases line up with TRBD1. Germline V gene lookup returns CDR1 LNHDA and CDR2 SQIVND (reference sequence). The CDR3 runs to 15 residues. The J segment lost 6 bases and the V segment lost 4 bases, leaving 9 bases of the junction unmatched. The CDR3 nucleotides are TGTGCCAGTAGTAATCCGGGACAGGGAAAGTCTGAAGCTTTCTTT. Protein: CASSNPGQGKSEAFF.

The chain couples TRBV12-3 or TRBV12-4 to TRBJ2-1; no reliable D call. This CDR3 has 11 residues. Between the trimmed V and J ends, which lost 1 base and 8 bases, there was a span of 3 bases. CDR3 DNA: TGTGCCAGCAGTTTAGGCGATGAGCAGTTCTTC. Amino acids: CASSLGDEQFF.

The chain recombines TRBV11-2 with TRBJ1-6; D unresolved. This CDR3 is built from 14 residues. Per germline, CDR1 SGHAT and CDR2 FQNNGV. V lost 1 base and J 7 bases, leaving 8 bases between the germline ends. The DNA of the CDR3 is TGTGCCAGCAGCTTAGTCCCGGAAAATTCACCCCTCCACTTT. Translating gives CASSLVPENSPLHF. The full variable domain, completed using reference TRBV11-2 and TRBJ1-6, is EAGVAQSPRYKIIEKRQSVAFWCNPISGHATLYWYQQILGQGPKLLIQFQNNGVVDDSQLPKDRFSAERLKGVDSTLKIQPAKLEDSAVYLCASSLVPENSPLHFGNGTRLTVT.

Of note for this clone: One end of the junction fails to match germline, which may point to a read error. The gene calls are TRBV7-9 and TRBJ2-1, with TRBD2 matching over 7 bases. Germline CDR1 is SEHNR and CDR2 is FQNEAQ (reference sequence). CDR3 length: 15 amino acids. CDR3 loop: CAGSSSIAGGYEQFF. The CDR3, as DNA: TGTGCCGGCAGCTCCTCTATAGCGGGTGGGTATGAGCAGTTCTTC.

The chain employs TRBV10-3 and TRBJ1-2, with 7 bases fitting TRBD1. V lost 10 bases, J lost 4 bases, and 12 bases stayed unmatched. Germline-derived CDR1 and CDR2 are ENHRY and SYGVKD. This CDR3 contains 14 residues. DNA of the CDR3: TGTGCCACTCACTCATCGGGACAGTCCTATGGCTACACCTTC. Encoded protein: CATHSSGQSYGYTF.

This chain uses TRBV2 with TRBJ1-1; 9 nucleotides agree with TRBD1. After removal of 5 bases from V and 5 bases from J, the junction contained 9 bases not matched to a gene. This CDR3 region has 15 residues. Germline CDR1 and CDR2: SNHLY and FYNNEI. The CDR3 bases are TGTGCCAGCAGTAAGGACAGGGGCGCTGTAACTGAAGCTTTCTTT. Residues: CASSKDRGAVTEAFF.

V is TRBV14 and J is TRBJ1-1; no clear D gene. Germline assignment: CDR1 SGHDN and CDR2 FVKESK. The CDR3 extends over 13 amino acids. V lost 4 bases and J 4 bases, leaving 10 bases between the germline ends. The CDR3 protein is CASSLLDTTEAFF. The CDR3, as DNA: TGTGCCAGCAGCCTACTCGACACCACTGAAGCTTTCTTT.

This clone is a singleton in its sample. The chain is built from TRBV6-6 and TRBJ2-1; D is unclear. The ends were cut back, 2 bases at V and 5 bases at J, with 1 base in the middle. Germline assignment: CDR1 MNHNY and CDR2 SVGAGI (reference sequence). CDR3 length: 11 amino acids. CDR3 nucleotide sequence: TGTGCCAGCAGTTACAACAATGAGCAGTTCTTC. Translating gives CASSYNNEQFF.

This chain links TRBV4-3 with TRBJ2-1; D is possibly TRBD1 or TRBD2 (6 bases each). Trimming removed 1 base at V and 6 bases at J, with 19 bases between. CDR1 LGHNA and CDR2 YSLEER come from the germline V gene. This CDR3 contains 17 residues. CDR3 nucleotide sequence: TGCGCCAGCAGCCAAGGGGGGGCTAGCGATTTTTTCAATGAGCAGTTCTTC. This sequence encodes CASSQGGASDFFNEQFF.

The chain is built from TRBV6-2 or TRBV6-3 and TRBJ2-3; no clear D gene. V gave up 4 bases and J gave up 2 bases, with 13 bases separating them. The CDR3 length is 15 residues. Germline-derived CDR1 and CDR2 are MNHEY and SVGEGT. The CDR3 reads CASSFFQLVTDTQYF. In nucleotides, the CDR3 is TGTGCCAGCAGTTTCTTCCAACTTGTCACAGATACGCAGTATTTT.

This chain uses TRBV5-1 with TRBJ2-2, with 8 bases fitting TRBD2. Germline loops: CDR1 SGHRS, CDR2 YFSETQ. CDR3 size: 16 residues. Germline trimming cut 0 bases from V and 5 bases from J; bases unmatched to any gene: 6. The CDR3 bases are TGCGCCAGCAGCTTGGGTGGTAGCGGGGAAACCGGGGAGCTGTTTTTT. The encoded protein is CASSLGGSGETGELFF.

The chain has TRBV4-3 and TRBJ2-2; possible D gene TRBD1, 6 bases. CDR1 is LGHNA and CDR2 is YSLEER in the germline V gene. The CDR3 is made up of 14 amino acids. Between the trimmed V and J ends, which lost 0 bases and 4 bases, there was a span of 6 bases. The DNA for the CDR3 is TGCGCCAGCAGCCAAGAAGGGGGCACCGGGGAGCTGTTTTTT. Encoded protein: CASSQEGGTGELFF.

CDR3 coding DNA: TGTGCCAGCAGCTTGGCCCAGGAGCAGTTCTTC. This codes for CASSLAQEQFF. The chain recombines TRBV5-4 with TRBJ2-1; no clear D. Germline CDR1 reads SGHNT; CDR2 reads YYREEE (reference sequence). CDR3 length: 11 residues. Trimming stripped 0 bases from V and 10 bases from J, with 5 bases between.

This sequence joins TRBV19 and TRBJ1-1; weak D call: TRBD1 (6 bases). The CDR3 length is 13 residues. With 1 base removed from V and 7 bases from J, the gap between germline ends came to 10 bases. Germline CDR1 reads LNHDA; CDR2 reads SQIVND (reference sequence). The CDR3 DNA reads as TGTGCCAGTAGTATAGGTCAGGGGCTTGAAGCTTTCTTT. Translated: CASSIGQGLEAFF. The variable domain in full, with the rest retrieved from reference TRBV19 and TRBJ1-1, is DGGITQSPKYLFRKEGQNVTLSCEQNLNHDAMYWYRQDPGQGLRLIYYSQIVNDFQKGDIAEGYSVSREKKESFPLTVTSAQKNPTAFYLCASSIGQGLEAFFGQGTRLTVV.

The chain uses TRBV2 and TRBJ2-7; D remains unclear. Trimming removed 7 bases from V and 0 bases from J, with 10 bases in between. The CDR3 length is 13 residues. Germline V CDR1 and CDR2: SNHLY, FYNNEI. The DNA for the CDR3 is TGTGCCAGCAAAGTAGTTGTCTCCTACGAGCAGTACTTC. This codes for CASKVVVSYEQYF.

V is TRBV7-9 and J is TRBJ1-1; possible D gene TRBD1, 6 bases. Germline-derived CDR1 and CDR2 are SEHNR and FQNEAQ (reference sequence). This CDR3 spans 14 amino acids. Trimming removed 3 bases at V and 1 base at J, with 9 bases between. The CDR3 DNA sequence: TGTGCCAGCAGCTTTCAGGACAGGAACACTGAAGCTTTCTTT. Translation: CASSFQDRNTEAFF.

The chain couples TRBV2 to TRBJ1-2; 9 positions match TRBD1. CDR1 SNHLY and CDR2 FYNNEI come from the germline V gene. V lost 7 bases, J lost 5 bases, and 14 bases stayed unmatched. This CDR3 spans 16 amino acids. The CDR3 coding sequence is TGTGCCAGCACTCCGGACAGGGGATCAGGCGGTTATGGCTACACCTTC. Its protein is CASTPDRGSGGYGYTF.

The rearrangement links TRBV19 to TRBJ2-1; 13 positions match TRBD2. This CDR3 comprises 18 residues. Germline assignment: CDR1 LNHDA and CDR2 SQIVND (reference sequence). V dropped 2 bases and J dropped 2; count of bases not matched to a gene: 6. In DNA, the CDR3 is TGTGCCAGTAGTATATCACTAGCGGGGGGGCGCCCCTACAATGAGCAGTTCTTC. It specifies CASSISLAGGRPYNEQFF.

The rearrangement joins TRBV11-2 to TRBJ2-3; 7 bases agree with TRBD2. This CDR3 is built from 16 residues. V lost 1 base and J lost 0; bases outside the gene matches: 4. The V gene's germline CDR1 is SGHAT and CDR2 FQNNGV. CDR3 residues: CASSLGLAASTDTQYF. For the CDR3, the DNA is TGTGCCAGCAGCTTAGGGCTAGCGGCGAGCACAGATACGCAGTATTTT.

The chain joins TRBV7-2 to TRBJ2-4, with D tentatively TRBD2 (6 bases). Per germline, CDR1 SGHTA and CDR2 FQGNSA. The CDR3 spans 17 residues. Between the trimmed V and J ends, which lost 5 bases and 0 bases, there was a span of 17 bases. Written as DNA, the CDR3 is TGTGCCAGCAGCCACCCCCGGGGGTCCTTAGCCAAAAACATTCAGTACTTC. It yields the protein CASSHPRGSLAKNIQYF.

The chain is built from TRBV10-3 and TRBJ1-3; 9 nucleotides agree with TRBD1. The CDR3 loop spans 15 amino acids. V shed 6 bases, J shed 2 bases, and the junction held 5 bases outside the gene matches. Germline V gene sequence: CDR1 ENHRY, CDR2 SYGVKD. CDR3 DNA sequence: TGTGCCATCAGACCGGGACAGGGAACTGGAAACACCATATATTTT. This sequence encodes CAIRPGQGTGNTIYF.